This entry describes one TCR beta chain. Antigen unknown. The data stem from a study of OX40 agonist ivuxolimab in advanced cancers. In the study overall: Every 2 weeks, patients received ivuxolimab intravenously, dosed at 0.01 to 10 mg/kg.

Generated by immunoSEQ multiplex PCR, the TCRdb table keeps only in-frame clones and is missing some. Here the sample spans approximately 68,000 clones, approximately 86% being singletons. Autoimmune disease history or systemic immunosuppression led to patient exclusion. The CDR3 runs to 16 residues. The germline CDR1 and CDR2 sequences are MDHEN and SYDVKM. V was shortened by 8 bases and J by 0 bases, with 20 bases between the two germline ends. Study-level findings and limits: Some of the nonresponding patients also showed low levels of normalized T-cell clonal expansion. CD4+ T cells averaged fewer expanded clones than CD8+ T cells.

Sequenced material: CD4+ or CD8+ T cells sorted from blood, taken in a trial of the OX40 agonist ivuxolimab. The V call is TRBV28, the J call TRBJ2-7; D may be TRBD2 (7 bases). This receptor was taken from an adult with an advanced solid tumor such as melanoma, head and neck, liver or kidney cancer. CDR3 sequence reads: CASFQGGVSSSYEQYF. The CDR3 DNA is TGTGCCAGCTTCCAAGGGGGGGTAAGCAGCTCCTACGAGCAGTACTTC.